This T cell receptor beta chain was identified during a study of blood T cell repertoires in COVID-19. The CDR3 is 13 residues long. Trimming removed 5 bases at V and 2 bases at J, with 7 bases between. Germline V gene sequence: CDR1 SNHLY, CDR2 FYNNEI. Per the original methods: Nucleated cell number was recorded as an estimate derived from reference gene primer amplification. The protocol was immunoSEQ multiplex PCR, while the TCRdb copy is restricted to in-frame clones and leaves out a portion. The DNA gave D and trimming, while V, J and clone size come from that table. The sample gives 230,000 or so clones, approximately 90% of which show up once; about 2.5% is in the top ten.

The V and J genes are TRBV2 and TRBJ1-5; D perhaps matches TRBD1 (6 bases). The material sequenced was PBMCs or T cells enriched from blood (not recorded which). This receptor was taken from a middle-aged woman with acute COVID-19. Here the CDR3 reads CASSYRGNQPQHF. The CDR3 nucleotides are TGTGCCAGCAGTTACAGGGGCAATCAGCCCCAGCATTTT. The entire variable domain, with the rest obtained from reference TRBV2 and TRBJ1-5, is as follows: EPEVTQTPSHQVTQMGQEVILRCVPISNHLYFYWYRQILGQKVEFLVSFYNNEISEKSEIFDDQFSVERPDGSNFTLKIRSTKLEDSAMYFCASSYRGNQPQHFGDGTRLSIL.